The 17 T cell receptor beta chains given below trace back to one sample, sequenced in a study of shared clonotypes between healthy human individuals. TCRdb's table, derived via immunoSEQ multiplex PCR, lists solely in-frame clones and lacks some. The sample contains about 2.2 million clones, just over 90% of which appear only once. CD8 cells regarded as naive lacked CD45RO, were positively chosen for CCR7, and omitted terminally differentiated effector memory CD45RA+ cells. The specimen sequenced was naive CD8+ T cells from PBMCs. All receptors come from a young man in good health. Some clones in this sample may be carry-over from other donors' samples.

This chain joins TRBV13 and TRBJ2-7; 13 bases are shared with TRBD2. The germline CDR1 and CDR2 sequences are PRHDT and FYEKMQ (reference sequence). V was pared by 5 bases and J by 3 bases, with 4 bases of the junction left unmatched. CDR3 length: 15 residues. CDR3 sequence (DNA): TGTGCCAGCAGCCCCGGACTAGCGGGAGTCTACGAGCAGTACTTC. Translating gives CASSPGLAGVYEQYF.

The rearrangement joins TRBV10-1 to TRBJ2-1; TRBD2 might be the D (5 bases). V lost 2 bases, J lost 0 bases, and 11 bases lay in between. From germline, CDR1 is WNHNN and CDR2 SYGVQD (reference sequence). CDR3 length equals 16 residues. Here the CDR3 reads CASSEGEPFSYNEQFF. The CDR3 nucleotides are TGCGCCAGCAGTGAGGGGGAGCCCTTCTCCTACAATGAGCAGTTCTTC.

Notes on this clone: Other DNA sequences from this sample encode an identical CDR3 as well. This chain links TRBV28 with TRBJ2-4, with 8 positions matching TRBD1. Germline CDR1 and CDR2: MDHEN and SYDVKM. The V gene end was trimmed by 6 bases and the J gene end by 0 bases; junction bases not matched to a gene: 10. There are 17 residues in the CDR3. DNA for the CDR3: TGTGCCAGCAGCCAGGGGACAGGTATACTAGCCAAAAACATTCAGTACTTC. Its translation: CASSQGTGILAKNIQYF.

The CDR3: CGVLLGEQYF. Written as DNA, the CDR3 is TGTGGGGTGCTGTTAGGTGAGCAGTACTTC. The V call is TRBV11-2, the J call TRBJ2-7; D remains ambiguous. Germline-derived CDR1 and CDR2 are SGHAT and FQNNGV. The CDR3 has 10 residues.

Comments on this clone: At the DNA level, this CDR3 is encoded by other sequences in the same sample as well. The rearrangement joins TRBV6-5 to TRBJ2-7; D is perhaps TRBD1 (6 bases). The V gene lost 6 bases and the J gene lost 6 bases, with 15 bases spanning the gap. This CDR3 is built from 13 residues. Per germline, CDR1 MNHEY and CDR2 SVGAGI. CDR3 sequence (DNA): TGTGCCAGCAGGCACCCGGAAGGGGGCGAGCAGTACTTC. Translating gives CASRHPEGGEQYF.

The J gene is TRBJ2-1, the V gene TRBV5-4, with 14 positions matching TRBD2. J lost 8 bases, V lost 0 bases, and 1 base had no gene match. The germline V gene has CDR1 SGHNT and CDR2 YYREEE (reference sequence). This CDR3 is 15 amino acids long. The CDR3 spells CASSLGLAGGDEQFF. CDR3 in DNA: TGTGCCAGCAGCTTGGGACTAGCGGGAGGGGATGAGCAGTTCTTC.

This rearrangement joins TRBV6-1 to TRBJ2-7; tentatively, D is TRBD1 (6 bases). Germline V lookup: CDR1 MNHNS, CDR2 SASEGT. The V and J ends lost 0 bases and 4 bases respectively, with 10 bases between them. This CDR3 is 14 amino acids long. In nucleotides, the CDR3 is TGTGCCAGCAGTGAAGCGGGACACTGGTACGAGCAGTACTTC. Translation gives CASSEAGHWYEQYF.

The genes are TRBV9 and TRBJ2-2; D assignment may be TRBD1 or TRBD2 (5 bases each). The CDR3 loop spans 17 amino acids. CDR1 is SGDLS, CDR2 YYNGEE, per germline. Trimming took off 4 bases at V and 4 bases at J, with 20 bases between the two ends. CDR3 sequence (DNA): TGTGCCAGCAGCCCCCAGGGCCTAACTGGGGGCACCGGGGAGCTGTTTTTT. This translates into CASSPQGLTGGTGELFF. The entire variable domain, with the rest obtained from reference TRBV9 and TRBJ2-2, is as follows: DSGVTQTPKHLITATGQRVTLRCSPRSGDLSVYWYQQSLDQGLQFLIQYYNGEERAKGNILERFSAQQFPDLHSELNLSSLELGDSALYFCASSPQGLTGGTGELFFGEGSRLTVL.

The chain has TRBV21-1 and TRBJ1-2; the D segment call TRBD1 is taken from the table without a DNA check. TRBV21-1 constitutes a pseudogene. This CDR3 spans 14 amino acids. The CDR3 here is CASSKSQLFHGYTF. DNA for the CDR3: TGTGCCAGCAGCAAATCACAGCTTTTCCATGGCTACACCTTC.

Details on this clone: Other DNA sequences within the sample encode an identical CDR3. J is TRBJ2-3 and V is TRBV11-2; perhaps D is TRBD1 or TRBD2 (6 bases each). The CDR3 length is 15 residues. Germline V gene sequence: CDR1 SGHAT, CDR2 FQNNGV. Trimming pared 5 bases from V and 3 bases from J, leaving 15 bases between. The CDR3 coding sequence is TGTGCCAGCAGCCTCTCTACAGGGAGGACAGATACGCAGTATTTT. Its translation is CASSLSTGRTDTQYF.

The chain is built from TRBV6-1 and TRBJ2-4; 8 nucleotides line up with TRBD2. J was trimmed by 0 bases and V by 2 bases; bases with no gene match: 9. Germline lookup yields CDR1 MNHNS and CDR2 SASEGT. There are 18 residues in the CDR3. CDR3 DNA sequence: TGTGCCAGCAGTGAATGGGCTAGCGGGTCCCTAGCCAAAAACATTCAGTACTTC. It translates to CASSEWASGSLAKNIQYF.

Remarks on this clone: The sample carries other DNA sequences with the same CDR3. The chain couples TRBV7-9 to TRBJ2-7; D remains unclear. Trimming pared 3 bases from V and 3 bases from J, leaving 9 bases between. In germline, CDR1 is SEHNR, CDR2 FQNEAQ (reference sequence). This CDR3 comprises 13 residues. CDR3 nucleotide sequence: TGTGCCAGCAGCTTCCCAGTTGGCTACGAGCAGTACTTC. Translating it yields CASSFPVGYEQYF.

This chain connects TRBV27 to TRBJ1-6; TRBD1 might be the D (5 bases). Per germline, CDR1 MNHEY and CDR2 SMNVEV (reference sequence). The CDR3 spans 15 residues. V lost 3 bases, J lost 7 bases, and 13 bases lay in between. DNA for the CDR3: TGTGCCAGCAGTTTTTATCTCCAGGGAAATTCACCCCTCCACTTT. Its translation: CASSFYLQGNSPLHF.

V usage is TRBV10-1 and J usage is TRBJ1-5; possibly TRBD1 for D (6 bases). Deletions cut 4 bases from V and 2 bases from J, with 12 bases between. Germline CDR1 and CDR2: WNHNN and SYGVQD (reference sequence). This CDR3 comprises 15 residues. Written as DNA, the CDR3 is TGCGCCAGCAGTGGGAACAGGGCCTGCAATCAGCCCCAGCATTTT. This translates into CASSGNRACNQPQHF.

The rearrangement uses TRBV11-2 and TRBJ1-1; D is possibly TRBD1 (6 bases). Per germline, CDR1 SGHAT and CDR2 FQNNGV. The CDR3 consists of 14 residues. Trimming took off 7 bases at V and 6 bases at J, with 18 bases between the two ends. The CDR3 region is CASTAGGGFPEAFF. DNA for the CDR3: TGTGCCAGCACAGCGGGAGGGGGGTTTCCTGAAGCTTTCTTT.

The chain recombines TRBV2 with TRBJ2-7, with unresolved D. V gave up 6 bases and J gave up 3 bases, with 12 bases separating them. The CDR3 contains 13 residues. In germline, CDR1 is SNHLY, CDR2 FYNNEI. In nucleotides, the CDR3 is TGTGCCAGCAGCGAGGAACGGTACTACGAGCAGTACTTC. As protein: CASSEERYYEQYF.

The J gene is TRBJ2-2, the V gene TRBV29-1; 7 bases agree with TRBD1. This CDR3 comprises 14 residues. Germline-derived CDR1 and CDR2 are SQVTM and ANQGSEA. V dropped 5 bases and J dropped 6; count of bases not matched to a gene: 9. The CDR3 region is CSVLSPGGSGELFF. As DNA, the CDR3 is TGCAGCGTTCTTAGCCCAGGGGGATCCGGGGAGCTGTTTTTT.